The 24 T cell receptor beta chains in this list originate from one sample, sequenced in a study of blood T cell repertoires in COVID-19. The assay was immunoSEQ multiplex PCR, and TCRdb's table has in-frame clones only and misses some. The sample consists of around 73,000 clones, approximately 80% of them appearing once. The source material was peripheral blood. Receptors originate from an older man with COVID-19, enrolled during active disease.

V and J are TRBV19 and TRBJ1-5; TRBD1 matches at 7 bases. Germline CDR1 and CDR2: LNHDA and SQIVND (reference sequence). This CDR3 region has 15 residues. Trimming took 4 bases from V and 3 from J; bases not matched to a gene: 6. Here the CDR3 reads CASSTTGTDNQPQHF. CDR3 DNA sequence: TGTGCCAGTAGTACTACCGGGACAGACAATCAGCCCCAGCATTTT.

V usage is TRBV19 and J usage is TRBJ2-1; D possibly corresponds to TRBD2 (6 bases). Looked up from germline, CDR1 is LNHDA and CDR2 is SQIVND (reference sequence). CDR3 size: 14 residues. Trimming removed 5 bases from V and 6 bases from J, with 14 bases in between. CDR3 region: CASSSGTLGNEQFF. The CDR3 region has the DNA TGTGCCAGTAGTTCCGGGACTTTAGGCAATGAGCAGTTCTTC.

This sequence joins TRBV20-1 and TRBJ1-2; no clear D gene. The V end was cut by 0 bases, the J end by 10 bases, with 9 bases between. The CDR3 runs 11 residues. In germline, CDR1 is DFQATT, CDR2 SNEGSKA (reference sequence). In DNA, the CDR3 is TGCAGTGCTAGAGATCAGTGGTTCTACACCTTC. It encodes CSARDQWFYTF.

About this clone: At one boundary the junction diverges from the germline segment, which might be a read error. The V gene is TRBV15, the J gene TRBJ2-1; 7 nucleotides agree with TRBD2. In germline, CDR1 is LNHNV, CDR2 YYDKDF (reference sequence). The CDR3 contains 14 residues. CDR3 loop: CATSRDSAGDEQFF. For the CDR3, the DNA is TGTGCCACCAGCCGAGATTCCGCGGGGGATGAGCAGTTCTTC.

This clone has more than one count but fewer than ten. This chain links TRBV13 with TRBJ2-7; 11 positions match TRBD2. Germline CDR1 is PRHDT and CDR2 is FYEKMQ (reference sequence). V dropped 6 bases and J dropped 3; count of bases not matched to a gene: 4. CDR3 size: 14 residues. In DNA form, the CDR3 reads TGTGCCAGCAGTCGACTAGCGGGGATCTACGAGCAGTACTTC. It codes for CASSRLAGIYEQYF. The variable domain in full, completed from reference TRBV13 and TRBJ2-7, reads AAGVIQSPRHLIKEKRETATLKCYPIPRHDTVYWYQQGPGQDPQFLISFYEKMQSDKGSIPDRFSAQQFSDYHSELNMSSLELGDSALYFCASSRLAGIYEQYFGPGTRLTVT.

This chain uses TRBV10-1 with TRBJ2-5, with D possibly TRBD1 on 6 matching bases. The CDR3 loop spans 18 amino acids. Between the trimmed V and J ends, which lost 2 bases and 0 bases, there was a span of 19 bases. The germline CDR1 and CDR2 sequences are WNHNN and SYGVQD (reference sequence). Here the CDR3 DNA reads TGCGCCAGCAGTGAGAGTTTAGGTCAGGGGTTGGACCAAGAGACCCAGTACTTC. Translated: CASSESLGQGLDQETQYF.

The chain recombines TRBV28 with TRBJ1-2; 9 nucleotides line up with TRBD1. V lost 6 bases to trimming and J lost 7 bases; unmatched junction nucleotides: 9. CDR1 and CDR2 from the germline V gene are MDHEN and SYDVKM. The CDR3 is made up of 14 amino acids. The CDR3 bases are TGTGCCAGCAGCGGGACAGGGTGGGAAGGTGGCTACACCTTC. This gives the protein CASSGTGWEGGYTF.

This clone was seen more than once but under ten times. The V gene is TRBV20-1, the J gene TRBJ2-7, with 10 bases fitting TRBD2. The V and J ends lost 4 bases and 12 bases, in that order; junction bases with no gene match: 6. CDR1 is DFQATT and CDR2 is SNEGSKA in the germline V gene (reference sequence). This CDR3 spans 11 amino acids. The CDR3 reads CSATSGGGLYF. The CDR3 DNA is TGCAGTGCTACTAGCGGGGGTGGTTTGTACTTC.

The V call is TRBV7-8, the J call TRBJ1-4; D uncertain. With 5 bases removed from V and 8 bases from J, the gap between germline ends came to 9 bases. The CDR3 consists of 12 residues. In germline, CDR1 is SGHVS, CDR2 FQNEAQ. The CDR3 loop reads CASSLREEKLFF. DNA of the CDR3: TGTGCCAGCAGCCTCCGGGAGGAAAAACTGTTTTTT.

The chain is built from TRBV6-2 or TRBV6-3 and TRBJ1-3; TRBD1 aligns across 7 bases. Germline values: CDR1 MNHEY, CDR2 SVGEGT. The V and J ends lost 2 bases and 0 bases, in that order; junction bases with no gene match: 7. The CDR3 extends over 17 amino acids. Here the CDR3 DNA reads TGTGCCAGCAGTTACAATACAGGGGCGAGCTCTGGAAACACCATATATTTT. Its translation: CASSYNTGASSGNTIYF.

The chain uses TRBV6-2 or TRBV6-3 and TRBJ2-7; 8 positions match TRBD2. The length of the CDR3 is 18 residues. V shed 6 bases and J 4 bases; nucleotides not matched to a gene: 20. In germline, CDR1 is MNHEY, CDR2 SVGEGT. The DNA of the CDR3 is TGTGCCAGCAGCCCCGCGGGGGGCCTGGTTGGGTGGAATTACGAGCAGTACTTC. Encoded protein: CASSPAGGLVGWNYEQYF.

This chain uses TRBV2 with TRBJ1-1; D possibly corresponds to TRBD1 (5 bases). Looked up from germline, CDR1 is SNHLY and CDR2 is FYNNEI. V lost 6 bases, J lost 0 bases, and 17 bases lay in between. CDR3 length: 16 amino acids. This CDR3 is CASSRPLTAMNTEAFF. CDR3 nucleotides: TGTGCCAGCAGCCGACCTTTGACAGCTATGAACACTGAAGCTTTCTTT.

The chain is built from TRBV7-2 and TRBJ2-3; 8 bases fit TRBD2. Germline V lookup: CDR1 SGHTA, CDR2 FQGNSA. This CDR3 is built from 16 residues. The V and J ends lost 0 bases and 6 bases, in that order; junction bases with no gene match: 8. The CDR3 DNA reads TGTGCCAGCAGCTTAGCGGGCGGCGGGGGGCGGGATACGCAGTATTTT. This gives the protein CASSLAGGGGRDTQYF.

This clone was seen only a few times. The rearrangement links TRBV6-5 to TRBJ2-2, with D maybe TRBD2 (6 bases). CDR3 size: 15 residues. Per germline, CDR1 MNHEY and CDR2 SVGAGI. Trimming left V 3 bases short and J 4 bases short, with 12 bases between. CDR3 in DNA: TGTGCCAGCAGTTATGGGGGGAGAACCACCGGGGAGCTGTTTTTT. Translating gives CASSYGGRTTGELFF.

The chain employs TRBV30 and TRBJ2-5; TRBD2 matches at 7 bases. Germline lookup yields CDR1 GTSNPN and CDR2 SVGIG (reference sequence). With 0 bases clipped from V and 5 bases from J, the junction kept 6 bases outside the gene matches. The CDR3 has 14 amino acids. CDR3: CAWSVGRAGETQYF. DNA of the CDR3: TGTGCCTGGAGTGTAGGGAGGGCAGGGGAGACCCAGTACTTC.

The chain recombines TRBV9 with TRBJ1-1, with 9 bases that match TRBD1. Trimming cost V 4 bases and J 3 bases; bases outside gene matches: 1. Per germline, CDR1 SGDLS and CDR2 YYNGEE. The CDR3 loop spans 13 amino acids. In DNA form, the CDR3 reads TGTGCCAGCAGCAGACAGGGGGACACTGAAGCTTTCTTT. Translating it yields CASSRQGDTEAFF.

The chain joins TRBV19 to TRBJ2-2; 12 nucleotides agree with TRBD1. The CDR3 covers 15 residues. Trimming took 6 bases from V and 4 from J; bases not matched to a gene: 3. Germline V CDR1 and CDR2: LNHDA, SQIVND (reference sequence). CDR3 bases: TGTGCCAGTAGGGGGGGACAGGGGGCCACCGGGGAGCTGTTTTTT. This codes for CASRGGQGATGELFF.

This clone was observed a handful of times. This chain uses TRBV19 with TRBJ1-3, with D unresolved. The length of the CDR3 is 15 residues. V gave up 7 bases and J gave up 3 bases, with 16 bases separating them. CDR1 is LNHDA and CDR2 is SQIVND in the germline V gene (reference sequence). Here the CDR3 DNA reads TGTGCCAGTAAGCAGGACCACGCGGGTGGAAACACCATATATTTT. This sequence encodes CASKQDHAGGNTIYF.

The V and J genes are TRBV3-1 (or the pseudogene TRBV3-2) and TRBJ2-1; 12 bases fit TRBD2. J was trimmed by 10 bases and V by 3 bases; bases with no gene match: 7. This CDR3 is 15 amino acids long. CDR1 is LGHDT and CDR2 is YNNKEL in the germline V gene (reference sequence). CDR3 coding DNA: TGTGCCAGCAGCCAGACTAGCGGGAGACTAGGGGAGCAGTTCTTC. This encodes CASSQTSGRLGEQFF.

Here the CDR3 DNA reads TGTGCCAGCATCCGGAGGACCGGGGAGCTGTTTTTT. Translation gives CASIRRTGELFF. The chain joins TRBV28 to TRBJ2-2; possible D gene TRBD2, 5 bases. Trimming cost V 7 bases and J 5 bases, with 8 bases left between them. CDR1 is MDHEN, CDR2 SYDVKM, per germline. The CDR3 contains 12 residues.

The table lists this clone with a few counts. J is TRBJ2-7 and V is TRBV7-9; TRBD1 matches at 8 bases. The germline CDR1 and CDR2 sequences are SEHNR and FQNEAQ (reference sequence). The CDR3 is 15 residues long. Unmatched junction bases numbered 6, after V lost 5 bases and J lost 0 bases. This CDR3 is CASSPRDRSSYEQYF. Written as DNA, the CDR3 is TGTGCCAGCAGCCCTAGGGACAGGAGCTCCTACGAGCAGTACTTC.

This sequence joins TRBV20-1 and TRBJ2-1; D might be TRBD1 (5 bases). Trimming took 2 bases from V and 10 from J, leaving 9 bases between them. This CDR3 spans 11 amino acids. CDR1 is DFQATT, CDR2 SNEGSKA, per germline (reference sequence). CDR3 amino acids: CSARWGREQFF. The CDR3, as DNA: TGCAGTGCTAGATGGGGCCGGGAGCAGTTCTTC.

The genes are TRBV7-2 and TRBJ2-3; D uncertain. CDR3 length: 13 residues. Germline CDR1 reads SGHTA; CDR2 reads FQGNSA. Deletions cut 3 bases from V and 0 bases from J, with 4 bases between. CDR3: CASSFSSTDTQYF. The CDR3 DNA reads as TGTGCCAGCAGCTTTTCTAGCACAGATACGCAGTATTTT. The full variable domain, its missing parts supplied by reference TRBV7-2 and TRBJ2-3, is GAGVSQSPSNKVTEKGKDVELRCDPISGHTALYWYRQSLGQGLEFLIYFQGNSAPDKSGLPSDRFSAERTGGSVSTLTIQRTQQEDSAVYLCASSFSSTDTQYFGPGTRLTVL.

V is TRBV7-3 and J is TRBJ2-5; D is ambiguous. Germline-derived CDR1 and CDR2 are SGHTA and FQGTGA. The CDR3 is made up of 15 amino acids. V was clipped by 2 bases and J by 5 bases, with 15 bases between them. CDR3 in amino acids: CASSLYPSLKETQYF. As DNA, the CDR3 is TGTGCCAGCAGCTTATATCCCAGTTTAAAGGAGACCCAGTACTTC. The full variable domain, completed using reference TRBV7-3 and TRBJ2-5, is GAGVSQTPSNKVTEKGKYVELRCDPISGHTALYWYRQSLGQGPEFLIYFQGTGAADDSGLPNDRFFAVRPEGSVSTLKIQRTERGDSAVYLCASSLYPSLKETQYFGPGTRLLVL.